This TCR beta chain was found in a study of cytomegalovirus exposure and HLA in healthy donors. Overall study findings and caveats: Per a later analysis, about 15,000 TCR beta sequences showed association with HLA alleles at 0.05 false discovery rate. There were 150 to 200 TCR beta chains listed as cytomegalovirus-associated. A missense DCLRE1C variant was associated with V- and J-gene trimming of TCR beta chains in a later analysis, and an independent cohort replicated the association.

PCR was performed using 60 Vbeta and 13 Jbeta primers. The data were produced by immunoSEQ multiplex PCR, yet TCRdb's version contains in-frame clones alone and is incomplete. The repertoire has 160,000 or so clones, 70% to 85% of them found once; the top ten carry under 7.5%. This clone was seen a single time. Antigen specificity is unknown. With 6 bases clipped from V and 4 bases from J, the junction kept 7 bases outside the gene matches. This CDR3 has 15 amino acids. Germline V CDR1 and CDR2: MNHNY, SVGAGI (reference sequence). The sequenced sample consisted of PBMCs. V is TRBV6-6 and J is TRBJ2-2; TRBD2 agrees at 8 bases. The clonotype comes from a woman aged 45 to 65 in good health and CMV-seropositive. The CDR3 is CASRPLAGGTGELFF. The CDR3 DNA is TGTGCCAGCAGGCCTCTCGCGGGGGGCACCGGGGAGCTGTTTTTT.